These 24 T cell receptor beta chains were sequenced from one sample in a study of T cell repertoires in cytomegalovirus infection. TCRdb analysed the reads with MiXCR anew, one entry per CDR3 protein. The table has 510,000 or so distinct CDR3 sequences, roughly 29% seen once. The sample comprised PBMCs. Receptor source: a human donor in good health (CMV status not recorded). Some clones in this sample may be carry-over from other donors' samples.

In this sample, this clonotype turned up a few times. This rearrangement joins TRBV7-3 to TRBJ1-2; no clear D gene. Between the trimmed V and J ends, which lost 1 base and 8 bases, there was a span of 14 bases. The germline gives CDR1 SGHTA, CDR2 FQGTGA. The CDR3 is 14 residues long. The CDR3, as DNA: TGTGCCAGCAGCTTAAGCCCGGTGTCGGGAGGCTACACCTTC. Its protein is CASSLSPVSGGYTF.

This rearrangement joins TRBV6-6 to TRBJ2-5; 7 nucleotides match TRBD1. This CDR3 region has 13 residues. V gave up 11 bases and J gave up 1 base; unmatched junction bases: 7. Germline CDR1 MNHNY, CDR2 SVGAGI (reference sequence). CDR3 loop: CAGQQGLQETQYF. DNA for the CDR3: TGTGCCGGCCAACAGGGGCTCCAAGAGACCCAGTACTTC.

The chain employs TRBV29-1 and TRBJ2-1; D is unclear. The ends were cut back, 0 bases at V and 3 bases at J, with 12 bases in the middle. This CDR3 has 15 residues. CDR1 and CDR2 (germline): SQVTM, ANQGSEA. The DNA of the CDR3 is TGCAGCGTTGAAGAAGGTAGCCCTCTCTACAATGAGCAGTTCTTC. Its translation is CSVEEGSPLYNEQFF.

The sample holds a few counts of this clonotype. The gene calls are TRBV24-1 and TRBJ2-7, with TRBD1 identical over 9 bases. The CDR3 consists of 17 residues. The V gene end was trimmed by 5 bases and the J gene end by 2 bases; junction bases not matched to a gene: 12. CDR1 and CDR2 (germline): KGHDR, SFDVKD. The CDR3 reads CATSVPRDRANPYEQYV. CDR3 sequence (DNA): TGTGCCACCAGTGTCCCCCGGGACAGGGCCAACCCCTACGAGCAGTACGTC.

This chain connects TRBV7-8 to TRBJ2-2, with D uncertain. Germline lookup yields CDR1 SGHVS and CDR2 FQNEAQ. Trimming removed 1 base from V and 10 bases from J, with 7 bases in between. The CDR3 totals 12 residues. CDR3 bases: TGTGCCAGCAGCTTAGTGGGCGAGGAGCTGTTTTTT. Protein product: CASSLVGEELFF.

The V gene is TRBV27, the J gene TRBJ2-5; 7 positions match TRBD2. Trimming cost V 6 bases and J 2 bases; bases outside gene matches: 12. The CDR3 runs to 16 residues. Germline V gene lookup returns CDR1 MNHEY and CDR2 SMNVEV (reference sequence). In nucleotides, the CDR3 is TGTGCCAGCAGCCTTCAGCGGGGACCACCTCAAGAGACCCAGTACTTC. Its translation is CASSLQRGPPQETQYF.

This clonotype was observed a few times. The chain joins TRBV6-1 to TRBJ1-1, with unresolved D. The V end lost 10 bases, the J end lost 6 bases, and 18 bases lay between the germline ends. Germline values: CDR1 MNHNS, CDR2 SASEGT. This CDR3 has 13 residues. The CDR3 DNA reads TGTGCCACCTCCCGAAGGGATATTTCTGAAGCTTTCTTT. This codes for CATSRRDISEAFF.

The chain employs TRBV7-3 and TRBJ2-1; TRBD1 matches at 7 bases. This CDR3 has 14 residues. The V segment lost 5 bases and the J segment 8 bases; nucleotides outside the gene matches: 9. Germline values: CDR1 SGHTA, CDR2 FQGTGA. The CDR3 DNA sequence: TGTGCCAGCAGCCCGGGACAGATGCTCTATGAGCAGTTCTTC. Amino acid sequence: CASSPGQMLYEQFF.

V and J are TRBV7-2 and TRBJ1-1; D gene uncertain. V lost 5 bases and J lost 2, with 15 bases in between. CDR1 and CDR2 (germline): SGHTA, FQGNSA. This CDR3 has 15 residues. The CDR3 sequence: CASSPLLRANTEAFF. DNA for the CDR3: TGTGCCAGCAGCCCCCTCTTAAGGGCCAACACTGAAGCTTTCTTT. The entire variable domain, with the rest obtained from reference TRBV7-2 and TRBJ1-1, is as follows: GAGVSQSPSNKVTEKGKDVELRCDPISGHTALYWYRQSLGQGLEFLIYFQGNSAPDKSGLPSDRFSAERTGGSVSTLTIQRTQQEDSAVYLCASSPLLRANTEAFFGQGTRLTVV.

This clonotype was seen a handful of times. The chain joins TRBV28 to TRBJ2-1; 9 bases agree with TRBD2. The J segment lost 10 bases and the V segment lost 4 bases, leaving 11 bases of the junction unmatched. The CDR3 spans 15 residues. The germline gives CDR1 MDHEN, CDR2 SYDVKM. The CDR3 nucleotides are TGTGCCAGCAGTTCCCGGGGAGCGGGAGGTCGAGAGCAGTTCTTC. Protein sequence: CASSSRGAGGREQFF.

V and J are TRBV19 and TRBJ1-1; 7 nucleotides line up with TRBD1. This CDR3 region has 15 residues. In germline, CDR1 is LNHDA, CDR2 SQIVND (reference sequence). V shed 5 bases, J shed 1 base, and the junction held 7 bases outside the gene matches. CDR3 sequence (DNA): TGTGCCAGTAGTCTCAGGGACAGCTCGAACACTGAAGCTTTCTTT. This codes for CASSLRDSSNTEAFF.

In its sample, this clonotype was seen a few times. The rearrangement links TRBV18 to TRBJ2-7; no firm D call. Germline V gene sequence: CDR1 KGHSH, CDR2 LQKENI. This CDR3 spans 11 amino acids. The V gene lost 5 bases and the J gene lost 2 bases, with 4 bases spanning the gap. As DNA, the CDR3 is TGTGCCAGCTCAGGCGCCTACGAGCAGTACTTC. Encoded protein: CASSGAYEQYF. Using reference TRBV18 and TRBJ2-7 for the parts outside the CDR3, the full variable domain is NAGVMQNPRHLVRRRGQEARLRCSPMKGHSHVYWYRQLPEEGLKFMVYLQKENIIDESGMPKERFSAEFPKEGPSILRIQQVVRGDSAAYFCASSGAYEQYFGPGTRLTVT.

The chain employs TRBV4-2 and TRBJ2-7; either TRBD1 or TRBD2 may supply D (5 bases each). This CDR3 is 18 amino acids long. Trimming shortened V by 2 bases and J by 4 bases, and 24 bases separated the two germline ends. From germline, CDR1 is LGHNA and CDR2 YNFKEQ. CDR3 in amino acids: CASSQQGTDGAMWYEQYF. The CDR3 DNA reads TGTGCCAGCAGCCAACAGGGAACAGACGGGGCGATGTGGTACGAGCAGTACTTC.

This clonotype has a handful of counts. The J gene is TRBJ2-1, the V gene TRBV29-1; 13 positions match TRBD2. Trimming removed 7 bases from V and 6 bases from J; junction bases left unmatched: 6. Germline assignment: CDR1 SQVTM and CDR2 ANQGSEA. There are 14 residues in the CDR3. The CDR3 DNA reads as TGCAGCGCTGGACTAGCGGGAGTAGCCAATGAGCAGTTCTTC. Amino acids: CSAGLAGVANEQFF.

The chain employs TRBV18 and TRBJ2-7, with 7 bases aligning to TRBD2. V gave up 3 bases and J gave up 0 bases; unmatched junction bases: 5. Germline-derived CDR1 and CDR2 are KGHSH and LQKENI. This CDR3 contains 15 residues. This chain's CDR3 is CASSPTSASSYEQYF. As DNA, the CDR3 is TGTGCCAGCTCACCTACTAGCGCGAGCTCCTACGAGCAGTACTTC.

The chain recombines TRBV2 with TRBJ2-5; TRBD2 might be the D (6 bases). The germline gives CDR1 SNHLY, CDR2 FYNNEI. The CDR3 is 15 residues long. The V end was cut by 2 bases, the J end by 4 bases, with 14 bases between. The CDR3 coding sequence is TGTGCCAGCAGTGAATCGGGGGAAAGAGGAGAGACCCAGTACTTC. Protein: CASSESGERGETQYF.

This clonotype was seen a few times. This rearrangement joins TRBV11-2 to TRBJ2-3; TRBD1 matches at 9 bases. Germline V gene lookup returns CDR1 SGHAT and CDR2 FQNNGV. The junction had 11 bases not matched to a gene; V was cut back by 6 bases and J by 1 base. The length of the CDR3 is 17 residues. The CDR3 DNA reads as TGTGCCAGCAGTCATCCACCGGGACAGGGCGGCACAGATACGCAGTATTTT. This encodes CASSHPPGQGGTDTQYF. Based on the CDR3 plus reference TRBV11-2 and TRBJ2-3, the full variable domain is EAGVAQSPRYKIIEKRQSVAFWCNPISGHATLYWYQQILGQGPKLLIQFQNNGVVDDSQLPKDRFSAERLKGVDSTLKIQPAKLEDSAVYLCASSHPPGQGGTDTQYFGPGTRLTVL.

V usage is TRBV28 and J usage is TRBJ1-5; D remains ambiguous. CDR3 size: 15 residues. Germline V lookup: CDR1 MDHEN, CDR2 SYDVKM. V was cut by 1 base and J by 7 bases, with 14 bases left in between. For the CDR3, the DNA is TGTGCCAGCAGTTTATCGAGGGCAGGCATGCAGCCCCAGCATTTT. It is translated as CASSLSRAGMQPQHF.

The sample holds many counts of this clonotype. The rearrangement joins TRBV7-6 to TRBJ2-6; possibly TRBD2 for D (6 bases). Trimming removed 3 bases from V and 0 bases from J, with 18 bases in between. The germline gives CDR1 SGHVS, CDR2 FNYEAQ. The length of the CDR3 is 19 residues. CDR3 amino acids: CASSLILRGPRSGANVLTF. CDR3 sequence (DNA): TGTGCCAGCAGCTTGATCCTGCGGGGCCCGCGCTCTGGGGCCAACGTCCTGACTTTC. The full variable domain, rest sourced from reference TRBV7-6 and TRBJ2-6, is GAGVSQSPRYKVTKRGQDVALRCDPISGHVSLYWYRQALGQGPEFLTYFNYEAQQDKSGLPNDRFSAERPEGSISTLTIQRTEQRDSAMYRCASSLILRGPRSGANVLTFGAGSRLTVL.

The rearrangement uses TRBV29-1 and TRBJ1-2; D uncertain. The V end was cut by 6 bases, the J end by 3 bases, with 8 bases between. The CDR3 totals 11 residues. Looked up from germline, CDR1 is SQVTM and CDR2 is ANQGSEA. The CDR3 DNA follows: TGCAGCGTCTCTGTGGACTATGGCTACACCTTC. It is translated as CSVSVDYGYTF.

This clonotype was detected only a few times. J is TRBJ2-3 and V is TRBV20-1; D is perhaps TRBD2 (6 bases). The CDR3 sequence is 13 residues long. Germline values: CDR1 DFQATT, CDR2 SNEGSKA (reference sequence). V was cut by 3 bases and J by 3 bases, with 10 bases left in between. CDR3 sequence reads: CSASGSVTDTQYF. Here the CDR3 DNA reads TGCAGTGCTAGCGGGAGTGTTACAGATACGCAGTATTTT.

A few counts support this clonotype. The V and J genes are TRBV7-8 and TRBJ2-2, with 7 bases matching TRBD1. V dropped 2 bases and J dropped 7; count of bases not matched to a gene: 4. The germline V gene encodes CDR1 SGHVS and CDR2 FQNEAQ. The CDR3 extends over 14 amino acids. This CDR3 reads CASSLSQGVGELFF. The CDR3 DNA sequence: TGTGCCAGCAGCTTAAGCCAGGGGGTCGGGGAGCTGTTTTTT.

The CDR3 nucleotides read TGTGCCAGCAGCGAGACAGGGGACACTGAAGCTTTCTTT. It is translated as CASSETGDTEAFF. The chain uses TRBV11-2 and TRBJ1-1, with 8 nucleotides matching TRBD1. The CDR3 length is 13 residues. J lost 3 bases, V lost 5 bases, and 2 bases had no gene match. Germline V gene lookup returns CDR1 SGHAT and CDR2 FQNNGV.

The J gene is TRBJ2-7, the V gene TRBV7-9, with D possibly TRBD2 on 5 matching bases. Germline V lookup: CDR1 SEHNR, CDR2 FQNEAQ (reference sequence). There are 16 residues in the CDR3. The V end was cut by 5 bases, the J end by 1 base, with 18 bases between. CDR3 coding DNA: TGTGCCAGCAGCCCCCCGGCGACTACCAGATCCTACGAGCAGTACTTC. Protein product: CASSPPATTRSYEQYF.